These T cell receptor beta chains were read from a single sample in a study of T cells in localized non-small cell lung cancer. This table comes from immunoSEQ multiplex PCR, and its TCRdb copy is limited to in-frame clones, with some not included. The table includes about 25,000 clones, 80% to 95% detected once. Here the sequenced sample was peripheral blood, taken before any cancer treatment. The source of these receptors is a man aged 40 to 75 with stage III squamous cell lung carcinoma. The CDR3 runs from the conserved cysteine through the conserved F or W. D genes are given only for firm matches. The size field is filled for only some rows; it gives once, few, many or a size class.

clone_size: .; j_call: TRBJ2-5; v_call: TRBV7-2; d_call: .; cdr3_nt: TGTGCCAGCAGCTTAAGGGACATTTCAGTGTTTGGCGGGACCCAGTACTTC; cdr3_aa: CASSLRDISVFGGTQYF
clone_size: .; j_call: TRBJ2-2; v_call: TRBV5-4; d_call: .; cdr3_nt: TGTGCCAGCAGCTCCCGACCGGACACCGGGGAGCTGTTTTTT; cdr3_aa: CASSSRPDTGELFF
clone_size: .; j_call: TRBJ2-3; v_call: TRBV6-1; d_call: .; cdr3_nt: TGTGCCATCATAAGGGGGAGCACAGATACGCAGTATTTT; cdr3_aa: CAIIRGSTDTQYF
clone_size: once; j_call: TRBJ2-7; v_call: TRBV7-9; d_call: .; cdr3_nt: TGTGCCAGCAGCTTAGAGGGGGGCTCCTACGAGCAGTACTTC; cdr3_aa: CASSLEGGSYEQYF
clone_size: .; j_call: TRBJ2-7; v_call: TRBV5-1; d_call: TRBD1; cdr3_nt: TGCGCCAGCAGCTTGAGACAGGGTTACGAGCAGTACTTC; cdr3_aa: CASSLRQGYEQYF
clone_size: once; j_call: TRBJ2-3; v_call: TRBV7-9; d_call: .; cdr3_nt: TGTGCCAGCAGCTTAGCGGGCCGCACAGATACGCAGTATTTT; cdr3_aa: CASSLAGRTDTQYF
clone_size: .; j_call: TRBJ2-4; v_call: TRBV19; d_call: .; cdr3_nt: TGTGCCAGTAGTAGAGAGGTGGACAGTCTAGCCAAAAACATTCAGTACTTC; cdr3_aa: CASSREVDSLAKNIQYF
clone_size: .; j_call: TRBJ1-1; v_call: TRBV5-1; d_call: .; cdr3_nt: TGCGCCAGCAGAAAAACAGGGTTGAACACTGAAGCTTTCTTT; cdr3_aa: CASRKTGLNTEAFF
clone_size: .; j_call: TRBJ2-1; v_call: TRBV29-1; d_call: .; cdr3_nt: TGCAGCGCAGCACGGGGGGCTAACTCCTACAATGAGCAGTTCTTC; cdr3_aa: CSAARGANSYNEQFF
clone_size: .; j_call: TRBJ2-7; v_call: TRBV7-2; d_call: TRBD2; cdr3_nt: TGTGCCAGCAGCTCGGGACTAGCGGGTTACGAGCAGTACTTC; cdr3_aa: CASSSGLAGYEQYF
clone_size: few; j_call: TRBJ1-1; v_call: TRBV11-2; d_call: .; cdr3_nt: TGTGCCAGCAGCTTAGAAGGGGGGCTGGATGGGACTGAAGCTTTCTTT; cdr3_aa: CASSLEGGLDGTEAFF
clone_size: .; j_call: TRBJ2-1; v_call: TRBV5-5; d_call: .; cdr3_nt: TGTGCCAGCAGCTTGAATTCGGCCGGTGAGCAGTTCTTC; cdr3_aa: CASSLNSAGEQFF
clone_size: .; j_call: TRBJ2-7; v_call: TRBV28; d_call: .; cdr3_nt: TGTGCCAGCAGCCCTCCGAGGGGGAGCTCCTACGAGCAGTACTTC; cdr3_aa: CASSPPRGSSYEQYF
clone_size: .; j_call: TRBJ1-1; v_call: TRBV6-1; d_call: .; cdr3_nt: TGTGCCAGCACAGCAGGGGCCGCCGAAGCTTTCTTT; cdr3_aa: CASTAGAAEAFF
clone_size: .; j_call: TRBJ1-6; v_call: TRBV2; d_call: .; cdr3_nt: TGTGCCAGCATGGACGGGTTGGGTTCACCCCTCCACTTT; cdr3_aa: CASMDGLGSPLHF
clone_size: .; j_call: TRBJ2-7; v_call: TRBV4-1; d_call: .; cdr3_nt: TGCGCCAGCAGCCGACCCCGGGGGGCGGGAACCTACGAGCAGTACTTC; cdr3_aa: CASSRPRGAGTYEQYF
clone_size: .; j_call: TRBJ2-7; v_call: TRBV15; d_call: .; cdr3_nt: TGTGCCACCAGCAGAGGGGGCAGTGGACACGAGCAGTACTTC; cdr3_aa: CATSRGGSGHEQYF
clone_size: .; j_call: TRBJ1-5; v_call: TRBV7-9; d_call: .; cdr3_nt: TGTGCCAGCAACGTTGGGTTGGGTCAGCCCCAGCATTTT; cdr3_aa: CASNVGLGQPQHF
clone_size: .; j_call: TRBJ2-7; v_call: TRBV7-9; d_call: TRBD2; cdr3_nt: TGTGCCAGCAGCCCCCATGCGGGAGCCTACGAGCAGTACTTC; cdr3_aa: CASSPHAGAYEQYF
clone_size: .; j_call: TRBJ1-1; v_call: TRBV20-1; d_call: .; cdr3_nt: TGCAGTGCTACCTACCATTCTGAAGCTTTCTTT; cdr3_aa: CSATYHSEAFF
clone_size: .; j_call: TRBJ2-1; v_call: TRBV9; d_call: .; cdr3_nt: TGTGCCAGCAGCGTCAAAGGCGACTCCTACAATGAGCAGTTCTTC; cdr3_aa: CASSVKGDSYNEQFF
clone_size: .; j_call: TRBJ2-5; v_call: TRBV10-3; d_call: TRBD2; cdr3_nt: TGTGCCATCAGCACGGGAGGAGAGACCCAGTACTTC; cdr3_aa: CAISTGGETQYF
clone_size: .; j_call: TRBJ2-5; v_call: TRBV19; d_call: TRBD2; cdr3_nt: TGTGCCAGTAGTAGCGGGGGGGGTGAGACCCAGTACTTC; cdr3_aa: CASSSGGGETQYF
clone_size: .; j_call: TRBJ1-3; v_call: TRBV7-9; d_call: .; cdr3_nt: TGTGCCAGCAGCCTCGAGGTTGGAAACACCATATATTTT; cdr3_aa: CASSLEVGNTIYF
clone_size: .; j_call: TRBJ2-5; v_call: TRBV4-3; d_call: .; cdr3_nt: TGCGCCAGCAGCCAAGATTCCGGGGGCCAGCAAGAGACCCAGTACTTC; cdr3_aa: CASSQDSGGQQETQYF
clone_size: .; j_call: TRBJ2-7; v_call: TRBV5-1; d_call: TRBD1; cdr3_nt: TGCGCCAGCAGCTTGTTGACAGGGGGCGCGGAGGAGCAGTACTTC; cdr3_aa: CASSLLTGGAEEQYF
clone_size: .; j_call: TRBJ1-1; v_call: TRBV28; d_call: TRBD1; cdr3_nt: TGTGCCAGCAGTTCGGGACAGGGAAGCTATGAAGCTTTCTTT; cdr3_aa: CASSSGQGSYEAFF
clone_size: .; j_call: TRBJ2-1; v_call: TRBV19; d_call: TRBD2; cdr3_nt: TGTGCCAGTAGTTCCCAGCTAGCGGGAGTTTACAATGAGCAGTTCTTC; cdr3_aa: CASSSQLAGVYNEQFF
clone_size: .; j_call: TRBJ1-5; v_call: TRBV19; d_call: .; cdr3_nt: TGTGCCAGTAGTATGAATAGCAATCAGCCCCAGCATTTT; cdr3_aa: CASSMNSNQPQHF
clone_size: .; j_call: TRBJ2-2; v_call: TRBV4-3; d_call: .; cdr3_nt: TGCGCCAGCAGCCCCCGGACAGCGAACACCGGGGAGCTGTTTTTT; cdr3_aa: CASSPRTANTGELFF
clone_size: .; j_call: TRBJ2-1; v_call: TRBV6-9; d_call: .; cdr3_nt: TGTGCCGGCAGTGAACAGGCAGGGGCATACAATGAGCAGTTCTTC; cdr3_aa: CAGSEQAGAYNEQFF
clone_size: once; j_call: TRBJ1-1; v_call: TRBV7-9; d_call: .; cdr3_nt: TGTGCCAGCAGCTTAGCGACTAGTTGGACTGAAGCTTTCTTT; cdr3_aa: CASSLATSWTEAFF
clone_size: .; j_call: TRBJ2-1; v_call: TRBV27; d_call: .; cdr3_nt: TGTGCCAGCAGTTCCCGGGGATACAATGAGCAGTTCTTC; cdr3_aa: CASSSRGYNEQFF
clone_size: .; j_call: TRBJ2-1; v_call: TRBV5-4; d_call: TRBD1; cdr3_nt: TGTGCCAGCAGCGGACATGACAGGGCTAAGAATGAGCAGTTCTTC; cdr3_aa: CASSGHDRAKNEQFF
clone_size: once; j_call: TRBJ2-2; v_call: TRBV5-1; d_call: TRBD1; cdr3_nt: TGCGCCAGCAGTTCGGGACAGGGAGCATTAATCGGGGAGCTGTTTTTT; cdr3_aa: CASSSGQGALIGELFF
clone_size: .; j_call: TRBJ1-1; v_call: TRBV9; d_call: TRBD1; cdr3_nt: TGTGCCAGCAGCGTAGAGGGAGGGAATGGGACAGGGGATATCCTGAACACTGAAGCTTTCTTT; cdr3_aa: CASSVEGGNGTGDILNTEAFF
clone_size: .; j_call: TRBJ2-1; v_call: TRBV7-9; d_call: .; cdr3_nt: TGTGCCAGCAGCTTAGCGGGCGCTAGATACAATGAGCAGTTCTTC; cdr3_aa: CASSLAGARYNEQFF
clone_size: .; j_call: TRBJ2-1; v_call: TRBV2; d_call: TRBD1; cdr3_nt: TGTGCCAGCAGTGAACTGACAGGGCGAGATGAGCAGTTCTTC; cdr3_aa: CASSELTGRDEQFF
clone_size: .; j_call: TRBJ2-2; v_call: TRBV5-1; d_call: .; cdr3_nt: TGCGCCAGCAGCACCTCAGGGGCCACCGGGGAGCTGTTTTTT; cdr3_aa: CASSTSGATGELFF
clone_size: .; j_call: TRBJ2-1; v_call: TRBV4-1; d_call: TRBD1; cdr3_nt: TGCGCCAGCAGCCCGGGACAGGGGTCCAATGAGCAGTTCTTC; cdr3_aa: CASSPGQGSNEQFF
clone_size: .; j_call: TRBJ2-7; v_call: TRBV7-2; d_call: .; cdr3_nt: TGTGCCAGCAGCCGTAGTTACGGGGGGCGCTCGGAGCAGTACTTC; cdr3_aa: CASSRSYGGRSEQYF
clone_size: .; j_call: TRBJ2-7; v_call: TRBV11-2; d_call: .; cdr3_nt: TGTGCCAGCAGCTTATCCCCCTGGACAGACGACACCTACGAGCAGTACTTC; cdr3_aa: CASSLSPWTDDTYEQYF